This entry lists 26 T cell receptor beta chains sequenced from one sample in a study of T cell responses to AZD1222 COVID-19 vaccine. The repertoire was sequenced with immunoSEQ multiplex PCR; TCRdb's copy has only in-frame clones and lacks some. This table has some 110,000 clones, around 90% appearing once. The input for sequencing was peripheral blood, taken on day 0 of AZD1222 vaccination. The receptors were gathered from an adult in good health.

This CDR3 is CASRGDSGHENYGYTF. CDR3 coding DNA: TGTGCCAGCCGTGGGGACAGCGGGCATGAAAACTATGGCTACACCTTC. This chain connects TRBV6-1 to TRBJ1-2, with 7 bases matching TRBD1. The trim removed 8 bases at V and 2 bases at J, leaving 14 bases unmatched. Germline V gene sequence: CDR1 MNHNS, CDR2 SASEGT. The CDR3 has 16 amino acids.

V gene TRBV4-2 combines with J gene TRBJ1-1, with a tentative D call TRBD1 (5 bases). The CDR3 loop spans 15 amino acids. Germline values: CDR1 LGHNA, CDR2 YNFKEQ. The V and J ends lost 1 base and 0 bases respectively, with 9 bases between them. CDR3 sequence: CASSQGQFLNTEAFF. The CDR3 coding sequence is TGTGCCAGCAGCCAAGGACAGTTTTTGAACACTGAAGCTTTCTTT.

This clone was found once. The chain carries TRBV28 and TRBJ2-3, with TRBD1 matching over 7 bases. There are 17 residues in the CDR3. V dropped 6 bases and J dropped 3; count of bases not matched to a gene: 15. Germline CDR1 reads MDHEN; CDR2 reads SYDVKM. CDR3 sequence (DNA): TGTGCCAGCAGATCTGCGGAACAGGGGATTGGTACAGATACGCAGTATTTT. Translation: CASRSAEQGIGTDTQYF.

This rearrangement joins TRBV10-3 to TRBJ2-1; the match to TRBD2 covers 10 bases. V lost 7 bases to trimming and J lost 9 bases; unmatched junction nucleotides: 6. The length of the CDR3 is 13 residues. Germline V CDR1 and CDR2: ENHRY, SYGVKD. In DNA form, the CDR3 reads TGTGCCATCAACCCCACTAGCGGGACTGAGCAGTTCTTC. Translating gives CAINPTSGTEQFF.

J is TRBJ1-1 and V is TRBV12-5; no clear D. V was clipped by 7 bases and J by 0 bases, with 9 bases between them. Germline V lookup: CDR1 LGHNT, CDR2 FRNRAP. The CDR3 runs 13 residues. The CDR3 region is CASALAVNTEAFF. The CDR3 DNA is TGTGCTAGTGCCCTGGCAGTGAACACTGAAGCTTTCTTT.

The J gene is TRBJ1-4, the V gene TRBV18; maybe TRBD1 (6 bases). This CDR3 is built from 15 residues. CDR1 is KGHSH and CDR2 is LQKENI in the germline V gene. Between the trimmed V and J ends, which lost 2 bases and 0 bases, there was a span of 7 bases. Written as DNA, the CDR3 is TGTGCCAGCTCACCAAGACAGGCAACTAATGAAAAACTGTTTTTT. Translated, it gives CASSPRQATNEKLFF.

J is TRBJ1-2 and V is TRBV28; the match to TRBD1 covers 10 bases. This CDR3 is built from 10 residues. The germline CDR1 and CDR2 sequences are MDHEN and SYDVKM. V gave up 11 bases and J gave up 11 bases; unmatched junction bases: 5. Written as DNA, the CDR3 is TGTGCCGTCGGGGGACAGGGGTACACCTTC. Protein: CAVGGQGYTF.

CDR3 loop: CASSLLGQGPTNEKLFF. Here the CDR3 DNA reads TGTGCCAGCAGCTTACTGGGACAGGGCCCCACTAATGAAAAACTGTTTTTT. This chain connects TRBV7-2 to TRBJ1-4; 9 bases agree with TRBD1. The CDR3 has 17 amino acids. Per germline, CDR1 SGHTA and CDR2 FQGNSA. Trimming took 2 bases from V and 2 from J; bases not matched to a gene: 6.

This clone was seen only once. The CDR3 DNA reads TGTGCCAGCAGCTCGGAGACTAGCGGGGCCCTCGAAGAGACCCAGTACTTC. This sequence encodes CASSSETSGALEETQYF. The chain couples TRBV7-6 to TRBJ2-5; the match to TRBD2 covers 11 bases. CDR3 length equals 17 residues. Losses at the gene ends were 4 bases for V and 3 bases for J; bases not matched to a gene: 10. The germline V gene encodes CDR1 SGHVS and CDR2 FNYEAQ.

This clone was picked up a small number of times. V is TRBV7-3 and J is TRBJ2-7; possible D gene TRBD1, 6 bases. Trimming removed 5 bases from V and 2 bases from J, with 10 bases in between. In germline, CDR1 is SGHTA, CDR2 FQGTGA. The CDR3 contains 13 residues. CDR3 DNA: TGTGCCAGCAGCCCCGGACAGACCTACGAGCAGTACTTC. Translating it yields CASSPGQTYEQYF.

The CDR3 here is CASSQDEGRGEAFF. DNA of the CDR3: TGCGCCAGCAGCCAAGATGAGGGGAGGGGTGAAGCTTTCTTT. The chain carries TRBV4-3 and TRBJ1-1, with a tentative D call TRBD1 (5 bases). The CDR3 sequence is 14 residues long. Germline CDR1 LGHNA, CDR2 YSLEER. Trimming took 0 bases from V and 7 from J, leaving 12 bases between them.

The DNA of the CDR3 is TGTGCCAGCGGACTAGCGGGAAGCCCGAATACGCAGTATTTT. This codes for CASGLAGSPNTQYF. This chain uses TRBV30 with TRBJ2-3, with 12 nucleotides matching TRBD2. The germline V gene encodes CDR1 GTSNPN and CDR2 SVGIG (reference sequence). The V and J ends lost 8 bases and 7 bases, in that order; junction bases with no gene match: 10. The CDR3 extends over 14 amino acids.

This chain connects TRBV18 to TRBJ1-1; TRBD1 matches at 8 bases. The CDR3 runs to 13 residues. With 3 bases clipped from V and 4 bases from J, the junction kept 1 base outside the gene matches. Germline lookup yields CDR1 KGHSH and CDR2 LQKENI. The CDR3, as DNA: TGTGCCAGCTCACCGGACAGGGTCACTGAAGCTTTCTTT. Its protein is CASSPDRVTEAFF.

This clone was seen only once. V gene TRBV28 combines with J gene TRBJ1-4; D unresolved. CDR3 length equals 16 residues. V was pared by 3 bases and J by 2 bases, with 13 bases between. From germline, CDR1 is MDHEN and CDR2 SYDVKM. The CDR3: CASSLSGRATNEKLFF. The CDR3 DNA reads TGTGCCAGCAGTTTGTCGGGGAGGGCCACTAATGAAAAACTGTTTTTT.

The chain links TRBV30 to TRBJ1-3; TRBD1 might be the D (5 bases). Germline CDR1 reads GTSNPN; CDR2 reads SVGIG (reference sequence). CDR3 length: 14 amino acids. Trimming stripped 0 bases from V and 1 base from J, with 7 bases between. CDR3 sequence (DNA): TGTGCCTGGAGTGTTTCAGGGTCTGGAAACACCATATATTTT. Translating it yields CAWSVSGSGNTIYF.

This CDR3 reads CSVSEQGANVLTF. The CDR3 region has the DNA TGCAGCGTTTCGGAGCAGGGGGCCAACGTCCTGACTTTC. The V call is TRBV29-1, the J call TRBJ2-6; the D is unclear. This CDR3 has 13 residues. Germline CDR1 SQVTM, CDR2 ANQGSEA. Between the trimmed V and J ends, which lost 5 bases and 4 bases, there was a span of 9 bases.

The CDR3 protein is CASSRTETSGGQETQYF. The DNA of the CDR3 is TGTGCCAGCAGCAGGACCGAGACTAGCGGGGGGCAGGAGACCCAGTACTTC. V usage is TRBV3-1 (or the pseudogene TRBV3-2) and J usage is TRBJ2-5; the match to TRBD2 covers 13 bases. With V trimmed by 5 bases and J by 5 bases, 11 bases remained unmatched. CDR3 length: 17 residues. Germline assignment: CDR1 LGHDT and CDR2 YNNKEL (reference sequence).

J is TRBJ2-5 and V is TRBV12-5; TRBD2 matches 15 bases. CDR3 length: 18 amino acids. The germline CDR1 and CDR2 sequences are LGHNT and FRNRAP. The V segment lost 4 bases and the J segment 4 bases; nucleotides outside the gene matches: 10. CDR3 loop: CASGSTRTSGGVGETQYF. CDR3 in DNA: TGTGCTAGTGGTTCGACCAGGACTAGCGGGGGGGTTGGAGAGACCCAGTACTTC.

CDR3 region: CASSQDEVTSVEQFF. The DNA of the CDR3 is TGTGCCAGCAGCCAAGATGAGGTCACTAGCGTTGAGCAGTTCTTC. The rearrangement links TRBV4-2 to TRBJ2-1; 7 bases align to TRBD2. The germline V gene encodes CDR1 LGHNA and CDR2 YNFKEQ. This CDR3 region has 15 residues. V shed 0 bases, J shed 9 bases, and the junction held 8 bases outside the gene matches.

This sequence joins TRBV24-1 and TRBJ2-1; no firm D call. The CDR3 extends over 13 amino acids. Trimming removed 4 bases at V and 6 bases at J, with 9 bases between. CDR1 KGHDR and CDR2 SFDVKD come from the germline V gene. CDR3 sequence: CATSDGRPNEQFF. DNA for the CDR3: TGTGCCACCAGTGACGGTCGCCCCAATGAGCAGTTCTTC.

This clone was counted a single time. This chain joins TRBV3-1 (or the pseudogene TRBV3-2) and TRBJ1-2; 8 nucleotides match TRBD1. V lost 4 bases to trimming and J lost 7 bases; unmatched junction nucleotides: 8. The CDR3 runs to 14 residues. Germline V lookup: CDR1 LGHDT, CDR2 YNNKEL (reference sequence). DNA of the CDR3: TGTGCCAGCAGCCGGGGACAGGCGGTAGCTGGCTACACCTTC. As protein: CASSRGQAVAGYTF.

The CDR3 sequence is CASSNSQTGSKETQYF. Written as DNA, the CDR3 is TGTGCCAGCAGTAACTCCCAGACAGGTAGCAAAGAGACCCAGTACTTC. The chain recombines TRBV28 with TRBJ2-5; the D gene is possibly TRBD1 (6 bases). Between the trimmed V and J ends, which lost 5 bases and 3 bases, there was a span of 19 bases. The germline V gene encodes CDR1 MDHEN and CDR2 SYDVKM. The CDR3 totals 16 residues. The entire variable domain, with the rest obtained from reference TRBV28 and TRBJ2-5, is as follows: DVKVTQSSRYLVKRTGEKVFLECVQDMDHENMFWYRQDPGLGLRLIYFSYDVKMKEKGDIPEGYSVSREKKERFSLILESASTNQTSMYLCASSNSQTGSKETQYFGPGTRLLVL.

This clone was detected once. The rearrangement joins TRBV6-5 to TRBJ1-2; D uncertain. Per germline, CDR1 MNHEY and CDR2 SVGAGI. V lost 5 bases to trimming and J lost 6 bases, with 13 bases between them. The CDR3 totals 13 residues. This CDR3 reads CASSKILGNGYTF. CDR3 DNA sequence: TGTGCCAGCAGTAAGATATTGGGGAATGGCTACACCTTC.

This chain uses TRBV27 with TRBJ1-2; D perhaps matches TRBD1 (5 bases). The germline CDR1 and CDR2 sequences are MNHEY and SMNVEV (reference sequence). The V gene lost 3 bases and the J gene lost 4 bases, with 15 bases spanning the gap. The CDR3 contains 15 residues. The CDR3 DNA is TGTGCCAGCAGTTTCTCGGCAGGGACTACCTATGGCTACACCTTC. It yields the protein CASSFSAGTTYGYTF.

The J gene is TRBJ2-3, the V gene TRBV5-4, with 11 bases fitting TRBD2. The junction had 6 bases not matched to a gene; V was cut back by 4 bases and J by 2 bases. The CDR3 runs to 16 residues. Germline CDR1 is SGHNT and CDR2 is YYREEE (reference sequence). CDR3 sequence reads: CASSIRSGGATDTQYF. In nucleotides, the CDR3 is TGTGCCAGCAGCATCCGTAGCGGGGGGGCCACAGATACGCAGTATTTT. The full variable domain, with the rest looked up from reference TRBV5-4 and TRBJ2-3, is ETGVTQSPTHLIKTRGQQVTLRCSSQSGHNTVSWYQQALGQGPQFIFQYYREEENGRGNFPPRFSGLQFPNYSSELNVNALELDDSALYLCASSIRSGGATDTQYFGPGTRLTVL.

CDR3 DNA: TGTGCCAGCAGCTACCGCACCGGGACAATAGTCAAAAACATTCAGTACTTC. Its translation is CASSYRTGTIVKNIQYF. V is TRBV7-2 and J is TRBJ2-4, with D maybe TRBD1 (6 bases). Germline V gives CDR1 SGHTA, CDR2 FQGNSA. Trimming took off 4 bases at V and 3 bases at J, with 19 bases between the two ends. This CDR3 has 17 residues.